This T cell receptor beta chain was retrieved from a study of T-cell reconstitution after alpha-beta-depleted transplantation in children. The authors prepared the TCRbeta library with unique molecular identifiers. Using its own MiXCR run on the PCR reads, TCRdb lists one record per CDR3 protein. The data show approximately 430,000 distinct CDR3 sequences, with roughly 15% seen just once and approximately 28% held by the top ten. Study-level points and caveats: Reports say that about two months after transplant, the alpha-beta T cells came out of several hundred graft clones that had expanded. Counts and diversity of T cells one year after transplant came mostly from newly produced T cells. Surviving thymic progenitors and recipient T cells were the source of high TCRbeta diversity at day 60 in some patients.

Many counts were recorded for this clonotype. The antigen is unknown. This CDR3 has 13 residues. With V trimmed by 5 bases and J by 0 bases, 0 bases remained unmatched. The germline V gene encodes CDR1 SGHRS and CDR2 YFSETQ. The chain couples TRBV5-1 to TRBJ2-5; TRBD2 matches at 8 bases. The sample consisted of PBMCs, mostly from graft donor cells, taken 360 days after TCRalphabeta/CD19-depleted stem cell transplant. The receptor was isolated from a boy in the first two years of life who had a stem cell transplant for Wiskott-Aldrich syndrome, so the T cells may come from the graft donor. The CDR3: CASSSGDQETQYF. For the CDR3, the DNA is TGCGCCAGCAGTAGCGGGGACCAAGAGACCCAGTACTTC.